Below are 4 T cell receptor beta chains sequenced from a single sample in a study of shared clonotypes between healthy human individuals. Produced via immunoSEQ multiplex PCR; TCRdb's table is partial and in-frame only. The sample lists fewer than 150,000 clones, approximately 70% occurring once. Material for sequencing was memory CD8+ T cells sorted from blood. Subset indicated: CD45RO+ cells pooled with CCR7-negative TemRA cells. Every receptor here comes from a woman aged 30 to 39 in good health.

This chain joins TRBV7-3 and TRBJ2-1, with 9 bases matching TRBD2. CDR1 and CDR2 from the germline V gene are SGHTA and FQGTGA. V gave up 2 bases and J gave up 8 bases; unmatched junction bases: 13. The CDR3 is made up of 17 amino acids. The CDR3 here is CASSLEPWREGQDEQFF. The CDR3 bases are TGTGCCAGCAGCTTAGAGCCTTGGCGGGAGGGCCAGGATGAGCAGTTCTTC.

Ten or more counts support this clone. This chain joins TRBV4-1 and TRBJ2-7; TRBD1 aligns across 7 bases. V trimming: 4 bases; J trimming: 6 bases; junction bases outside the gene matches: 18. Looked up from germline, CDR1 is MGHRA and CDR2 is YSYEKL. There are 17 residues in the CDR3. The DNA for the CDR3 is TGCGCCAGCAGCCCTAGTTCGGCCCGACAGGGAAGGGGCGAGCAGTACTTC. Amino acids: CASSPSSARQGRGEQYF.

V and J are TRBV29-1 and TRBJ2-1; unclear D gene. CDR3 length equals 13 residues. CDR1 is SQVTM, CDR2 ANQGSEA, per germline. Trimming took off 5 bases at V and 4 bases at J, with 12 bases between the two ends. The CDR3 region is CSVLAENYNEQFF. Written as DNA, the CDR3 is TGCAGCGTTCTGGCAGAGAATTACAATGAGCAGTTCTTC.

This clone was picked up one time. The chain links TRBV10-3 to TRBJ1-2, with D hard to call. The V end was cut by 7 bases, the J end by 1 base, with 22 bases between. From germline, CDR1 is ENHRY and CDR2 SYGVKD. This CDR3 comprises 17 residues. CDR3 loop: CAIKFRPHGDLNYGYTF. CDR3 in DNA: TGTGCCATCAAATTCCGACCTCACGGAGACCTTAACTATGGCTACACCTTC.